Sequencing of this T cell receptor beta chain was carried out in a study of cytotoxic CD8 clonotypes in ibrutinib-treated CLL. Study overall: Partial response occurred in roughly 25 patients and complete response in 2; at median approximately 68 months, around 14 remained remitted and roughly 12 progressed. The response samples were taken once patients had been treated for a median of about 12 months, range 6 to 36.

Details on this clone: Its antigen is unidentified.

Overall study findings and caveats: The study found baseline clonality above age-matched healthy donors, tracking circulating CD8+ T-cell counts. For progressing versus sustained-remission patients, sampling times were not the same.

Sequencing was performed with immunoSEQ multiplex PCR; in TCRdb, only in-frame clones are kept and a portion is missing. This table has 50,000 to 60,000 clones, over 65% appearing once. J gave up 6 bases and V 3 bases, and 10 bases lay outside the gene matches. This CDR3 spans 16 amino acids. CDR1 MNHEY and CDR2 SMNVEV come from the germline V gene (reference sequence). This sample comprised PBMCs, obtained after 24 months of ibrutinib treatment. V is TRBV27 and J is TRBJ2-3; 9 positions agree with TRBD2. The clonotype comes from a human donor with chronic lymphocytic leukemia. Written as DNA, the CDR3 is TGTGCCAGCAGTTTCGCTAGCGGGAACCTTTTTGATACGCAGTATTTT. It encodes CASSFASGNLFDTQYF.